These 10 T cell receptor beta chains were sequenced from one sample in a study of T cell responses to AZD1222 COVID-19 vaccine. Clones were read by immunoSEQ multiplex PCR, and TCRdb kept only the in-frame ones, dropping some. The sample carries some 110,000 clones, more than 75% recorded once. Sequenced here: peripheral blood, sampled 28 days after the second AZD1222 dose. The receptors originated from an adult who received the AZD1222 COVID-19 vaccine.

V and J are TRBV11-2 and TRBJ2-5; 7 nucleotides line up with TRBD1. The CDR3 totals 14 residues. Losses at the gene ends were 6 bases for V and 7 bases for J; bases not matched to a gene: 11. Germline V CDR1 and CDR2: SGHAT, FQNNGV. The CDR3 spells CASSPGQRVGTQYF. The CDR3 coding sequence is TGTGCCAGCAGTCCGGGACAGAGAGTAGGGACCCAGTACTTC. Full variable domain (rest looked up from reference TRBV11-2 and TRBJ2-5): EAGVAQSPRYKIIEKRQSVAFWCNPISGHATLYWYQQILGQGPKLLIQFQNNGVVDDSQLPKDRFSAERLKGVDSTLKIQPAKLEDSAVYLCASSPGQRVGTQYFGPGTRLLVL.

The genes are TRBV6-1 and TRBJ1-1; D remains unclear. CDR3 length: 13 residues. In germline, CDR1 is MNHNS, CDR2 SASEGT. The V end was cut by 1 base, the J end by 1 base, with 4 bases between. The CDR3 region has the DNA TGTGCCAGCAGTGAAGGGAGGAACACTGAAGCTTTCTTT. Translation gives CASSEGRNTEAFF.

The chain couples TRBV11-2 to TRBJ1-1; no firm D call. The CDR3 is 11 residues long. Trimming took off 1 base at V and 10 bases at J, with 7 bases between the two ends. Germline V gene lookup returns CDR1 SGHAT and CDR2 FQNNGV. CDR3 nucleotides: TGTGCCAGCAGCTTAGGGGTGGGAGCTTTCTTT. Its translation: CASSLGVGAFF.

V is TRBV2 and J is TRBJ2-3; D call uncertain. V dropped 6 bases and J dropped 6 bases, with 7 bases sitting between them. This CDR3 contains 11 residues. Germline V CDR1 and CDR2: SNHLY, FYNNEI. The CDR3 DNA reads as TGTGCCAGCAGACCCCTGGATACGCAGTATTTT. It yields the protein CASRPLDTQYF.

The J gene is TRBJ1-2, the V gene TRBV6-2 or TRBV6-3; possibly TRBD1 for D (6 bases). V was cut by 4 bases and J by 5 bases, with 20 bases left in between. The CDR3 sequence is 16 residues long. Germline loops: CDR1 MNHEY, CDR2 SVGEGT. In DNA form, the CDR3 reads TGTGCCAGCAGTTCTAGCCTTGCGGACAGCAGGTATGGCTACACCTTC. Protein: CASSSSLADSRYGYTF.

This clone appeared once. This chain joins TRBV10-2 and TRBJ2-3, with D unclear. The CDR3 consists of 13 residues. Germline V lookup: CDR1 WSHSY, CDR2 SAAADI. Trimming removed 7 bases at V and 5 bases at J, with 13 bases between. The CDR3 reads CASTDGFGDTQYF. CDR3 bases: TGCGCCAGCACCGACGGGTTCGGAGATACGCAGTATTTT.

The CDR3 DNA sequence: TGTGCCAGCAGCTTAGCCCAGCCTAATCAGCCCCAGCATTTT. Its translation: CASSLAQPNQPQHF. This sequence joins TRBV7-2 and TRBJ1-5, with D unclear. Germline V lookup: CDR1 SGHTA, CDR2 FQGNSA. With 0 bases removed from V and 4 bases from J, the gap between germline ends came to 7 bases. The CDR3 extends over 14 amino acids.

The genes are TRBV5-5 and TRBJ2-7, with D tentatively TRBD1 (5 bases). This CDR3 has 14 residues. V was trimmed by 4 bases and J by 0 bases, leaving 11 bases between them. CDR1 is SGHKS, CDR2 YYEKEE, per germline (reference sequence). Here the CDR3 reads CASSARQGSYEQYF. DNA for the CDR3: TGTGCCAGCAGCGCGCGGCAGGGCTCCTACGAGCAGTACTTC.

The rearrangement uses TRBV28 and TRBJ1-5; D is perhaps TRBD1 (6 bases). The CDR3 consists of 14 residues. With 3 bases removed from V and 3 bases from J, the gap between germline ends came to 9 bases. CDR1 and CDR2 (germline): MDHEN, SYDVKM. DNA of the CDR3: TGTGCCAGCAGTTTGGACAGCGTCAATCAGCCCCAGCATTTT. Translating gives CASSLDSVNQPQHF.

The rearrangement joins TRBV28 to TRBJ1-6; maybe TRBD1 (5 bases). The CDR3 consists of 17 residues. Germline CDR1 is MDHEN and CDR2 is SYDVKM. V was trimmed by 6 bases and J by 5 bases, leaving 20 bases between them. CDR3 in DNA: TGTGCCAGCAGATCCCCAGGGCAGATATCGCATAATTCACCCCTCCACTTT. This sequence encodes CASRSPGQISHNSPLHF. Drawing the rest from reference TRBV28 and TRBJ1-6, the complete variable domain is DVKVTQSSRYLVKRTGEKVFLECVQDMDHENMFWYRQDPGLGLRLIYFSYDVKMKEKGDIPEGYSVSREKKERFSLILESASTNQTSMYLCASRSPGQISHNSPLHFGNGTRLTVT.